These 17 T cell receptor beta chains share one sample of origin, sequenced in a study of blood T cell repertoires in COVID-19. TCRdb's table, derived via immunoSEQ multiplex PCR, lists solely in-frame clones and lacks some. The table has roughly 140,000 clones, roughly four fifths seen once; the top ten hold 7.3%. Material: PBMCs or T cells enriched from blood (not recorded which). Receptor source: a man aged 50-60 years who had recovered from COVID-19.

The CDR3, as DNA: TGCGCCAGCAGCTTGGAGAGCAACTACGAGCAGTACTTC. Translated: CASSLESNYEQYF. This rearrangement joins TRBV5-1 to TRBJ2-7, with no clear D. V lost 0 bases, J lost 3 bases, and 7 bases lay in between. This CDR3 has 13 amino acids. The germline V gene encodes CDR1 SGHRS and CDR2 YFSETQ.

The gene calls are TRBV3-1 (or the pseudogene TRBV3-2) and TRBJ1-5; TRBD1 matches at 10 bases. The germline CDR1 and CDR2 sequences are LGHDT and YNNKEL (reference sequence). The CDR3 consists of 15 residues. V lost 0 bases and J lost 6; bases outside the gene matches: 2. The CDR3 DNA sequence: TGTGCCAGCAGCCAAGACGGGACAGGGGTTCAGCCCCAGCATTTT. This gives the protein CASSQDGTGVQPQHF.

This clone showed up just once. This sequence joins TRBV12-3 or TRBV12-4 and TRBJ1-4; the D gene is possibly TRBD1 (5 bases). The V end was cut by 1 base, the J end by 8 bases, with 8 bases between. The CDR3 loop spans 13 amino acids. Here the CDR3 DNA reads TGTGCCAGCAGTTTAGATCGGGGGGAAAAACTGTTTTTT. Residues: CASSLDRGEKLFF.

The V call is TRBV6-2 or TRBV6-3, the J call TRBJ1-4; D perhaps matches TRBD1 (6 bases). V dropped 6 bases and J dropped 5 bases, with 16 bases sitting between them. In germline, CDR1 is MNHEY, CDR2 SVGEGT. The CDR3 loop spans 15 amino acids. CDR3 loop: CASSTSRGQNEKLFF. The CDR3 DNA reads TGTGCCAGCAGCACCTCGCGGGGGCAGAATGAAAAACTGTTTTTT.

A few counts support this clone. The J gene is TRBJ1-5, the V gene TRBV27; 7 bases are a match to TRBD1. Germline lookup yields CDR1 MNHEY and CDR2 SMNVEV (reference sequence). The J segment lost 9 bases and the V segment lost 4 bases, leaving 9 bases of the junction unmatched. The CDR3 length is 14 residues. This CDR3 is CASSSQGPQGPQHF. The CDR3 DNA sequence: TGTGCCAGCAGTTCACAGGGGCCGCAGGGGCCCCAGCATTTT.

This chain connects TRBV7-3 to TRBJ2-2; TRBD2 matches at 9 bases. There are 15 residues in the CDR3. J was trimmed by 6 bases and V by 5 bases; bases with no gene match: 7. Germline V CDR1 and CDR2: SGHTA, FQGTGA. CDR3 protein: CASSVAGALAGELFF. CDR3 DNA sequence: TGTGCCAGCAGCGTAGCGGGGGCCCTGGCCGGGGAGCTGTTTTTT.

This chain connects TRBV6-5 to TRBJ1-5, with D possibly matching TRBD1 (5 bases). The CDR3 has 15 amino acids. Trimming removed 2 bases at V and 2 bases at J, with 10 bases between. Germline values: CDR1 MNHEY, CDR2 SVGAGI. CDR3: CASSYGGSGNQPQHF. DNA for the CDR3: TGTGCCAGCAGTTACGGGGGGAGCGGCAATCAGCCCCAGCATTTT.

The chain joins TRBV24-1 to TRBJ2-1; 12 nucleotides agree with TRBD2. V shed 3 bases and J 7 bases; nucleotides not matched to a gene: 6. The CDR3 spans 16 residues. CDR1 and CDR2 from the germline V gene are KGHDR and SFDVKD. Written as DNA, the CDR3 is TGTGCCACCAGTGATCCGACTAGCGGGGGCTTTAATGAGCAGTTCTTC. The encoded protein is CATSDPTSGGFNEQFF.

This clone came up a few times. The gene calls are TRBV25-1 and TRBJ1-2, with 10 bases aligning to TRBD1. CDR3 length: 15 amino acids. Looked up from germline, CDR1 is MGHDK and CDR2 is SYGVNS. V gave up 2 bases and J gave up 4 bases; unmatched junction bases: 4. In DNA form, the CDR3 reads TGTGCCAGCAGTGAAACCCGGACAGGGGGCTATGGCTACACCTTC. As protein: CASSETRTGGYGYTF.

J is TRBJ2-7 and V is TRBV11-3, with D perhaps TRBD1 (7 bases). Germline lookup yields CDR1 SGHNT and CDR2 YENEEA. V shed 1 base and J shed 6 bases, with 10 bases lying between them. This CDR3 is built from 13 residues. Written as DNA, the CDR3 is TGTGCCAGCAGCTTAGGGAGGGGGCGCGAGCAGTACTTC. Encoded protein: CASSLGRGREQYF.

This chain joins TRBV9 and TRBJ2-5; 7 nucleotides match TRBD1. CDR1 and CDR2 (germline): SGDLS, YYNGEE. This CDR3 spans 13 amino acids. The V segment lost 0 bases and the J segment 4 bases; nucleotides outside the gene matches: 0. The CDR3 nucleotides read TGTGCCAGCAGCGTAGACAGGGGAGAGACCCAGTACTTC. This sequence encodes CASSVDRGETQYF.

This clone was counted a single time. J is TRBJ2-2 and V is TRBV4-1; 8 nucleotides agree with TRBD2. The CDR3 is 16 residues long. J lost 7 bases, V lost 0 bases, and 7 bases had no gene match. CDR1 is MGHRA and CDR2 is YSYEKL in the germline V gene. This CDR3 is CASSQEGRGGSGELFF. The DNA of the CDR3 is TGCGCCAGCAGCCAAGAAGGACGCGGGGGGAGCGGGGAGCTGTTTTTT.

This sequence joins TRBV5-1 and TRBJ2-3, with 7 bases that match TRBD1. With V trimmed by 5 bases and J by 6 bases, 15 bases remained unmatched. Per the germline V gene, CDR1 is SGHRS and CDR2 is YFSETQ. This CDR3 comprises 16 residues. DNA of the CDR3: TGCGCCAGCAGTCCGCGACCGACAGGGCTGATGGATACGCAGTATTTT. This codes for CASSPRPTGLMDTQYF.

The chain is built from TRBV19 and TRBJ1-6; 8 nucleotides match TRBD1. Germline CDR1 is LNHDA and CDR2 is SQIVND (reference sequence). The CDR3 contains 15 residues. J gave up 10 bases and V 5 bases, and 10 bases lay outside the gene matches. The CDR3 bases are TGTGCCAGTAGTGTACAGACAGGGGATGGGTCACCCCTCCACTTT. Translated: CASSVQTGDGSPLHF.

V is TRBV5-6 and J is TRBJ1-4; 9 bases line up with TRBD1. The V gene end was trimmed by 0 bases and the J gene end by 10 bases; junction bases not matched to a gene: 7. Germline V gene lookup returns CDR1 SGHDT and CDR2 YYEEEE. This CDR3 contains 15 residues. CDR3 in amino acids: CASSLGRQGGGKLFF. CDR3 sequence (DNA): TGTGCCAGCAGCTTGGGCCGACAGGGGGGCGGAAAACTGTTTTTT.

This clone is a singleton in its sample. The chain uses TRBV7-2 and TRBJ2-7, with 8 bases identical to TRBD1. J was trimmed by 3 bases and V by 5 bases; bases with no gene match: 6. Germline values: CDR1 SGHTA, CDR2 FQGNSA. CDR3 length: 14 amino acids. The CDR3 nucleotides are TGTGCCAGCAGCCAGACAGGGGATTACTACGAGCAGTACTTC. It yields the protein CASSQTGDYYEQYF.

The chain is built from TRBV2 and TRBJ1-2, with D maybe TRBD1 (5 bases). V dropped 5 bases and J dropped 5 bases, with 15 bases sitting between them. Germline CDR1 SNHLY, CDR2 FYNNEI. The CDR3 contains 14 residues. CDR3 sequence (DNA): TGTGCCAGCAGTTCCACCGGGGGGGGGTATGGCTACACCTTC. Translated: CASSSTGGGYGYTF.